This T cell receptor beta chain was recorded in a study of cytomegalovirus exposure and HLA in healthy donors. Study results and caveats: A classifier reportedly called cytomegalovirus status with high sensitivity and specificity. Cytomegalovirus-associated TCR beta chains were listed, numbering 164. Reportedly, a later analysis found an Asian-associated ancestry cluster had fewer N-insertions than the approximately 670-donor mean.

A remark on this clone: The antigen is undetermined.

The length of the CDR3 is 15 residues. The germline V gene encodes CDR1 MRHNA and CDR2 SNTAGT. V was trimmed by 6 bases and J by 5 bases, leaving 19 bases between them. Amplification used 60 Vbeta primers and 13 Jbeta primers. The repertoire was sequenced with immunoSEQ multiplex PCR; TCRdb's copy has only in-frame clones and lacks some. The sample includes roughly 180,000 clones, 80% to 85% of them seen just once. The rearrangement links TRBV6-4 to TRBJ2-5, with D perhaps matching TRBD1 (6 bases). The sample taken for sequencing was PBMCs. This receptor was taken from a woman aged 18-29 years in good health and CMV-seropositive. CDR3 DNA: TGTGCCAGCAGCGTTAATTACAGGGCGAGGGAGACCCAGTACTTC. The encoded protein is CASSVNYRARETQYF.